This is a list of T cell receptor beta chains from one sample in a study of T cell repertoires and leukemia-associated antigens. TCRdb ran MiXCR on the 5' RACE reads and lists one entry per CDR3 protein. The sample records 13,000 to 15,000 distinct CDR3 sequences, approximately 39% being singletons. No cognate antigen is known for these TCRs. Sequencing was carried out using CD3+ T cells sorted from blood and cultured. Every receptor here comes from a female donor in good health. Each CDR3 is given with its conserved first and last residue. The order of the fields is clone size, V gene, D gene, J gene, CDR3 DNA, CDR3 protein. D genes are given only for firm matches. Clone size is stated in some rows and not others, as once, few, many or a class when expanded.

medium-sized	TRBV5-1	-	TRBJ2-5	TGCGCCAGCAGCCCCAGCGAGGTCGGGACCCAGTACTTC	CASSPSEVGTQYF
many	TRBV30	-	TRBJ1-5	TGTGCCGCGGGGCAGGAAGATCAGCCCCAGCATTTT	CAAGQEDQPQHF
-	TRBV6-6	TRBD2	TRBJ2-7	TGTGCCAGCGCCGGCGGGGGTACAGAGGGACTAGCGGTACACGAGCAGTACTTC	CASAGGGTEGLAVHEQYF
once	TRBV7-9	TRBD2	TRBJ2-7	TGTGCCAGCAGCTTAGCTGGGGGAGGGCTCAGCTCCTACGAGCAGTACTTC	CASSLAGGGLSSYEQYF
medium-sized	TRBV12-3/TRBV12-4	-	TRBJ2-1	TGTGCCAGCAGGGTGGACGGAGGGCCCAATGAGCAGTTCTTC	CASRVDGGPNEQFF
once	TRBV12-3/TRBV12-4	-	TRBJ2-5	TGTGCCAGCAGAAAAGGGGGGGGCCGTGACCAAGAGACCCAGTACTTC	CASRKGGGRDQETQYF
medium-sized	TRBV10-3	-	TRBJ1-5	TGTGCCATCAGTGAGTCGGGGCTTTCCAATCAGCCCCAGCATTTT	CAISESGLSNQPQHF
-	TRBV7-2	-	TRBJ2-7	TGTGCCAGCAGCTTACGTGCGGCGTCCTTCTCCTACGAGCAGTACTTC	CASSLRAASFSYEQYF
-	TRBV29-1	-	TRBJ2-1	TGCAGCGTTCGACCAGCGGAGCAGCTCTTC	CSVRPAEQLF
once	TRBV5-1	TRBD2	TRBJ2-7	TGCGCCAGCAAGCTAGGACTAGCGGGTGACAGACCCTTTTACGAGCAGTACTTC	CASKLGLAGDRPFYEQYF
medium-sized	TRBV20-1	-	TRBJ1-3	TGCAGTGCTAGAGGAAGCAGTCTTGGAAACACCATATATTTT	CSARGSSLGNTIYF
medium-sized	TRBV6-5	-	TRBJ2-5	TGTGCCAGCCAGCGGAGATTCCCAGGCGAGACCCAGTACTTC	CASQRRFPGETQYF
-	TRBV6-5	-	TRBJ1-3	TGTGCCAGCAGCCTCAAGGGGCTTGGCGGAAACACCATATATTTT	CASSLKGLGGNTIYF
-	TRBV20-1	-	TRBJ2-1	TGCACGGGGGAGATTTACAATGAGCAGTTCTTC	CTGEIYNEQFF
-	TRBV12-3/TRBV12-4	-	TRBJ1-2	TGTGCCAGCAGTTCGGACAGCTCCTATGGCTACACCTTC	CASSSDSSYGYTF
medium-sized	TRBV7-8	TRBD2	TRBJ2-1	TGTGCCAGCAGCTTAGGCCTCGGGACTAGCGGCCTACCGGAGCAGTTCTTC	CASSLGLGTSGLPEQFF
many	TRBV30	TRBD2	TRBJ2-1	TGTGCCTGGAGTGTACAAGCGGGAGCTTACAATGAGCAGTTCTTC	CAWSVQAGAYNEQFF
once	TRBV20-1	-	TRBJ2-7	TGCAGTGCTAAAGGGAGGAGGGGGCCTTACGAGCAGTACTTC	CSAKGRRGPYEQYF
-	TRBV5-1	-	TRBJ2-1	TGCGCCAGCAGCTTGGAGGCAGGGGCGAGATCTAATGAGCAGTTCTTC	CASSLEAGARSNEQFF
-	TRBV6-4	TRBD2	TRBJ2-2	TGTGCCAGCAGTGACGGGGTAGCGGGAGGCATCGGGGAGCTGTTTTTT	CASSDGVAGGIGELFF
-	TRBV29-1	-	TRBJ2-2	TGCAGCGTAGCCCGCCACAGCGGGGAGCTGTTTTTT	CSVARHSGELFF
-	TRBV6-5	-	TRBJ1-2	TGTGCCAGCAGTTTTAGGGGAGCTAACTATGGCTACACCTTC	CASSFRGANYGYTF
medium-sized	TRBV5-1	TRBD1	TRBJ2-5	TGCGCCAGCAGCTTGGGACAGGGGCTTGAGACCCAGTACTTC	CASSLGQGLETQYF
few	TRBV20-1	-	TRBJ2-7	TGCAGTGCTTTAGTCCCTTGGGTACCCTACGAGCAGTACTTC	CSALVPWVPYEQYF
medium-sized	TRBV29-1	TRBD2	TRBJ2-1	TGCAGCGTTGACGTTGCTAGCGGGAGGGCCGATGAGCAGTTCTTC	CSVDVASGRADEQFF
-	TRBV14	TRBD2	TRBJ2-1	TGCGCCAGCAGCCCTATAAAATCTAGCGGGAGTAATAGGAATGAGCAGTTCTTC	CASSPIKSSGSNRNEQFF
-	TRBV6-4	-	TRBJ2-1	TGCGCCAGCAGCGCGCGGGGCGGGATTTATGAGCAGTTCTTC	CASSARGGIYEQFF
once	TRBV5-1	-	TRBJ1-3	TGCGCCAGCCGGGACGGCTCTGGAAACACCATATATTTT	CASRDGSGNTIYF
medium-sized	TRBV20-1	-	TRBJ1-1	TGCAGTGCTCGAAAGCCGGGACAAGTCACTGAAGCTTTCTTT	CSARKPGQVTEAFF
once	TRBV20-1	-	TRBJ1-1	TGCAGTGCCAGCAGCACCCCACAGGACCCGAACACTGAAGCTTTCTTT	CSASSTPQDPNTEAFF
medium-sized	TRBV20-1	TRBD1	TRBJ1-2	TGCAGTGCTCAGCAGGGGGCTGCCTATGGCTACACCTTC	CSAQQGAAYGYTF
few	TRBV7-2	-	TRBJ1-1	TGTGCCAGCAGCCGGGACCTGAACACTGAAGCTTTCTTT	CASSRDLNTEAFF
many	TRBV4-3	-	TRBJ1-5	TGCGCCAGCAGCCAAGATATTGGTGATGGGGACCACAATCAGCCCCAGCATTTT	CASSQDIGDGDHNQPQHF
-	TRBV7-2	TRBD2	TRBJ2-5	TGTGCCGGCAGCTCGGGACTAGCCCAAGGGACCCAGCACTTC	CAGSSGLAQGTQHF
-	TRBV7-9	-	TRBJ2-5	TGTGCCAGCAGCTCAGACAGGTTGGCCCCAGAGACCCAGTACTTC	CASSSDRLAPETQYF
-	TRBV6-5	TRBD1	TRBJ2-7	TGTGCCAGCAGTCCGGGACAGGGTCGCGAGCAGTACTTC	CASSPGQGREQYF
medium-sized	TRBV7-9	TRBD2	TRBJ2-7	TGTGCCAGCAGCCCTAACGCGGGGACTAGCGGGAGTTACGAGCAGTACTTC	CASSPNAGTSGSYEQYF
medium-sized	TRBV7-3	-	TRBJ2-7	TGTGCCAGCAGGGGCGCTGGGCGGTCCTACGAGCAGTACTTC	CASRGAGRSYEQYF
medium-sized	TRBV7-3	TRBD1	TRBJ1-1	TGTGCCAGCAGCTTCGGACAGGGGCTGAACACTGAAGCTTTCTTT	CASSFGQGLNTEAFF
-	TRBV4-3	-	TRBJ2-7	TGCACCAGCAGCCAAGCGGCCGGGACCGGAGGGGTCCAGCAGTACTTC	CTSSQAAGTGGVQQYF
many	TRBV20-1	-	TRBJ2-3	TGCAGTGCTAGACCGCAGAGTTGGGATACGCAGTATTTT	CSARPQSWDTQYF
-	TRBV29-1	TRBD1	TRBJ1-1	TGCAGCAATCCGGGACAGCCGAACACTGAAGCTTTCTTT	CSNPGQPNTEAFF
medium-sized	TRBV20-1	TRBD1	TRBJ1-6	TGCAGTGCTAGTGAGGGACAGGGGAGATCACCCCTCCACTTT	CSASEGQGRSPLHF
-	TRBV7-9	TRBD2	TRBJ2-1	TGTGCCAGCAGCTTAGACCCTAGGGCTAGCGGGAAATCCTCGAGGGCCTACAATGAGCAGTTCTTC	CASSLDPRASGKSSRAYNEQFF
few	TRBV27	TRBD2	TRBJ2-7	TGTGCCAGCAGTTTAGCACTAGCGATGCCCTACGAGCAGTACTTC	CASSLALAMPYEQYF
many	TRBV12-3/TRBV12-4	-	TRBJ2-4	TGTGCCAGCAGTTTAGACTTAGCCACCTCAAACATTCAGTACTTC	CASSLDLATSNIQYF
-	TRBV11-2	TRBD2	TRBJ2-3	TGTGCCAGCAGCTCCCTCGGGGCAGCGGGAGGCCAAGATACGCAGTATTTT	CASSSLGAAGGQDTQYF
medium-sized	TRBV5-1	-	TRBJ2-3	TGCGCCAGCAGTCGTGACGTACTCGATACGCAGTATTTT	CASSRDVLDTQYF
medium-sized	TRBV29-1	TRBD1	TRBJ2-3	TGCAGCGTCACGGGACAGGGGGCGAAGTTCACAGATACGCAGTATTTT	CSVTGQGAKFTDTQYF
medium-sized	TRBV20-1	-	TRBJ1-1	TGCAGTGCTGACGAGGGGAACACTGAAGCTTTCTTT	CSADEGNTEAFF
medium-sized	TRBV5-1	TRBD1	TRBJ2-7	TGCGCCAGCAGCGGAAGGGACAGGGCGGTCGAGCAGTACTTC	CASSGRDRAVEQYF
medium-sized	TRBV20-1	-	TRBJ1-4	TGCAGTGCTAGAGCTCATAATGAAAAACTGTTTTTT	CSARAHNEKLFF
-	TRBV30	-	TRBJ2-5	TGTGCCTGGGCGTTTTGGATAGACCAAGAGACCCAGTACTTC	CAWAFWIDQETQYF
medium-sized	TRBV5-8	-	TRBJ2-3	TGTGCCAGCAGCCTGTTCCTAGCGGGATACAGGGGGTTGACAGATACGCAGTATTTT	CASSLFLAGYRGLTDTQYF
medium-sized	TRBV20-1	TRBD2	TRBJ2-2	TGCAGTGCTAGAGATCTAAGGCTAGCGGGAGCCACGGGGACCGGGGAGCTGTTTTTT	CSARDLRLAGATGTGELFF
medium-sized	TRBV6-1	-	TRBJ2-1	TGTGCCAGCAGTGAAAGGACGGACGTGGCCTACAATGAGCAGTTCTTC	CASSERTDVAYNEQFF
-	TRBV7-8	TRBD2	TRBJ2-3	TGTGCCAGCAGTCTTAGCGGGAGCTATCCAGATACGCAGTATTTT	CASSLSGSYPDTQYF
many	TRBV18	-	TRBJ2-3	TGTGCCAGCTTGTCGAACGCACAGGGTTCAGATACGCAGTATTTT	CASLSNAQGSDTQYF
-	TRBV7-3	-	TRBJ1-1	TGTGCCAGCAGTCCGACATTGAACACTGAAGCTTTCTTT	CASSPTLNTEAFF